These 24 T cell receptor beta chains were sequenced from one sample in a study of blood T cell repertoires in COVID-19 (dated by TCRdb to 2020 to 2022). Library method: the immunoSEQ multiplex PCR assay. Drawn from immuneACCESS, this table holds only the in-frame rearrangements with V and J called that TCRdb kept. Clones are partly lost; checked studies trace under half to an unresolved V gene and leave the rest unexplained. This sample is represented by 280,000 or so clones; around 85% of them were singletons. The ten largest clones represent approximately 6% of the sample. The sample taken for sequencing was PBMCs or T cells enriched from blood (not recorded which). These receptors were collected from a woman aged 40 to 55 who had recovered from COVID-19.

The chain links TRBV7-3 to TRBJ2-1; 11 bases line up with TRBD2. Germline CDR1 is SGHTA and CDR2 is FQGTGA. Trimming cost V 3 bases and J 6 bases; bases outside gene matches: 16. The CDR3 contains 19 residues. CDR3 protein: CASSFGVAGGQGGGNEQFF. CDR3 bases: TGTGCCAGCAGCTTCGGGGTAGCGGGAGGGCAAGGGGGTGGCAATGAGCAGTTCTTC.

The V and J genes are TRBV11-2 and TRBJ2-1; tentative D call: TRBD2 (5 bases). CDR1 is SGHAT and CDR2 is FQNNGV in the germline V gene. V was cut by 0 bases and J by 5 bases, with 17 bases left in between. CDR3 length: 17 residues. This chain's CDR3 is CASSLDPPMTGNNEQFF. The CDR3 DNA sequence: TGTGCCAGCAGCTTAGATCCTCCCATGACGGGGAACAATGAGCAGTTCTTC.

In regard to this clone: The junction shows a germline mismatch at one end, possibly a read error. The chain is built from TRBV11-2 and TRBJ1-1; perhaps TRBD1 as D (5 bases). The CDR3 consists of 15 residues. Germline V gene lookup returns CDR1 SGHAT and CDR2 FQNNGV. The CDR3 region is CASSVDQGRNTEAFF. CDR3 sequence (DNA): TGTGCCAGCAGCGTAGACCAGGGCCGAAACACTGAAGCTTTCTTT.

J is TRBJ1-2 and V is TRBV7-2; D may be TRBD1 (6 bases). Germline V gene sequence: CDR1 SGHTA, CDR2 FQGNSA. CDR3 length: 15 residues. Trimming pared 4 bases from V and 7 bases from J, leaving 19 bases between. The DNA for the CDR3 is TGTGCCAGCAGCTCTACCGGGACGGGGACACGTGGCTACACCTTC. Its translation is CASSSTGTGTRGYTF.

A single count supports this clone. CDR3 residues: CASSPAGSNSYEQYF. The CDR3 DNA reads as TGTGCCAGCAGCCCTGCCGGGAGTAACTCCTACGAGCAGTACTTC. The chain couples TRBV7-9 to TRBJ2-7; D perhaps matches TRBD2 (6 bases). V shed 5 bases and J shed 0 bases, with 14 bases lying between them. The CDR3 is made up of 15 amino acids. Germline lookup yields CDR1 SEHNR and CDR2 FQNEAQ (reference sequence).

The CDR3 loop reads CASRETSGRGVTQYF. The CDR3 region has the DNA TGTGCCAGCAGGGAAACTAGCGGGAGGGGTGTTACGCAGTATTTT. J is TRBJ2-3 and V is TRBV7-2; 13 bases agree with TRBD2. Trimming at V came to 6 bases and at J to 8 bases, leaving 8 bases not matched to a gene. Germline V lookup: CDR1 SGHTA, CDR2 FQGNSA. This CDR3 has 15 amino acids. The entire variable domain, with the rest obtained from reference TRBV7-2 and TRBJ2-3, is as follows: GAGVSQSPSNKVTEKGKDVELRCDPISGHTALYWYRQSLGQGLEFLIYFQGNSAPDKSGLPSDRFSAERTGGSVSTLTIQRTQQEDSAVYLCASRETSGRGVTQYFGPGTRLTVL.

The chain has TRBV10-2 and TRBJ1-6; TRBD1 might be the D (6 bases). In germline, CDR1 is WSHSY, CDR2 SAAADI. V was shortened by 5 bases and J by 10 bases, with 15 bases between the two germline ends. The CDR3 is 14 residues long. The CDR3 bases are TGCGCCAGCAGTTACGACACCCAGGGGTCACCCCTCCACTTT. It codes for CASSYDTQGSPLHF.

The chain links TRBV28 to TRBJ1-4; D gene unclear. Germline lookup yields CDR1 MDHEN and CDR2 SYDVKM. The CDR3 runs 14 residues. The V gene lost 7 bases and the J gene lost 0 bases, with 9 bases spanning the gap. CDR3 sequence: CASTRGATNEKLFF. In DNA form, the CDR3 reads TGTGCCAGCACCCGGGGTGCAACTAATGAAAAACTGTTTTTT.

V and J are TRBV14 and TRBJ2-3, with D possibly being TRBD2 (5 bases). Germline CDR1 and CDR2: SGHDN and FVKESK. Trimming shortened V by 1 base and J by 1 base, and 12 bases separated the two germline ends. This CDR3 comprises 16 residues. The CDR3 nucleotides are TGTGCCAGCAGCCAAGGAACGGGGATCGGCACAGATACGCAGTATTTT. Protein sequence: CASSQGTGIGTDTQYF.

The chain carries TRBV5-5 and TRBJ1-2, with no clear D. The CDR3 consists of 12 residues. Germline V gene data show CDR1 as SGHKS and CDR2 as YYEKEE (reference sequence). Trimming left V 3 bases short and J 8 bases short, with 11 bases between. This chain's CDR3 is CASSSLVTGYTF. The CDR3, as DNA: TGTGCCAGCAGCTCCCTCGTGACAGGCTACACCTTC. The whole variable domain, filled in from reference TRBV5-5 and TRBJ1-2, reads DAGVTQSPTHLIKTRGQQVTLRCSPISGHKSVSWYQQVLGQGPQFIFQYYEKEERGRGNFPDRFSARQFPNYSSELNVNALLLGDSALYLCASSSLVTGYTFGSGTRLTVV.

The rearrangement uses TRBV24-1 and TRBJ2-5; weak D call: TRBD1 (6 bases). Trimming removed 0 bases from V and 2 bases from J, with 12 bases in between. This CDR3 is built from 16 residues. Germline V gene data show CDR1 as KGHDR and CDR2 as SFDVKD. CDR3 in amino acids: CATSDLPRTGQETQYF. CDR3 nucleotides: TGTGCCACCAGTGATTTGCCCCGCACAGGGCAAGAGACCCAGTACTTC.

V usage is TRBV7-2 and J usage is TRBJ2-5; 7 bases are a match to TRBD2. The germline gives CDR1 SGHTA, CDR2 FQGNSA. This CDR3 is built from 15 residues. Trimming at V came to 1 base and at J to 6 bases, leaving 8 bases not matched to a gene. This CDR3 is CASSLDVSGTKTQYF. The CDR3 DNA reads as TGTGCCAGCAGCTTAGATGTCTCCGGGACTAAGACCCAGTACTTC.

This chain joins TRBV27 and TRBJ1-5, with D possibly matching TRBD1 (6 bases). CDR1 and CDR2 from the germline V gene are MNHEY and SMNVEV (reference sequence). The ends were cut back, 7 bases at V and 5 bases at J, with 15 bases in the middle. The CDR3 extends over 14 amino acids. The CDR3 loop is CASKVQGQDQPQHF. CDR3 nucleotides: TGTGCCAGCAAGGTTCAGGGGCAGGATCAGCCCCAGCATTTT.

The chain carries TRBV11-2 and TRBJ2-4, with a weak D call TRBD1 (6 bases). The V gene lost 6 bases and the J gene lost 3 bases, with 18 bases spanning the gap. The CDR3 covers 16 residues. Germline V gives CDR1 SGHAT, CDR2 FQNNGV. CDR3 sequence reads: CASSSTGPQGKNIQYF. The CDR3, as DNA: TGTGCCAGCAGTTCCACAGGGCCTCAGGGCAAAAACATTCAGTACTTC.

V is TRBV19 and J is TRBJ1-1; TRBD1 aligns across 8 bases. The length of the CDR3 is 13 residues. The junction had 3 bases not matched to a gene; V was cut back by 5 bases and J by 4 bases. Per germline, CDR1 LNHDA and CDR2 SQIVND (reference sequence). For the CDR3, the DNA is TGTGCCAGTAGTCTCACAGGGGGCACTGAAGCTTTCTTT. Its protein product is CASSLTGGTEAFF.

CDR3 region: CASSRGLARNWETQYF. CDR3 sequence (DNA): TGTGCCAGCAGCCGCGGACTAGCGAGAAATTGGGAGACCCAGTACTTC. The V gene is TRBV14, the J gene TRBJ2-5; 9 nucleotides match TRBD2. The CDR3 is 16 amino acids. Germline V gene sequence: CDR1 SGHDN, CDR2 FVKESK. Germline trimming cut 4 bases from V and 5 bases from J; bases unmatched to any gene: 11.

The chain couples TRBV6-5 to TRBJ2-2; 8 bases are shared with TRBD1. The V gene's germline CDR1 is MNHEY and CDR2 SVGAGI. J lost 4 bases, V lost 4 bases, and 5 bases had no gene match. The CDR3 is 15 amino acids. CDR3 in amino acids: CASSWTGTFTGELFF. DNA of the CDR3: TGTGCCAGCAGTTGGACAGGGACATTCACCGGGGAGCTGTTTTTT.

The chain uses TRBV5-1 and TRBJ2-5, with TRBD2 as a possible D gene (6 bases). The CDR3 runs to 14 residues. The germline CDR1 and CDR2 sequences are SGHRS and YFSETQ. Trimming shortened V by 0 bases and J by 5 bases, and 11 bases separated the two germline ends. Here the CDR3 DNA reads TGCGCCAGCAGCTTGGCACGGGAGTGGGAGACCCAGTACTTC. Translating gives CASSLAREWETQYF.

The table lists this clone with a count of one. The chain joins TRBV9 to TRBJ1-1, with TRBD1 matching over 8 bases. CDR1 and CDR2 (germline): SGDLS, YYNGEE. This CDR3 contains 15 residues. Losses at the gene ends were 4 bases for V and 5 bases for J; bases not matched to a gene: 10. CDR3 DNA: TGTGCCAGCAGCCCAGGACAGGGATGGAGGACTGAAGCTTTCTTT. Encoded protein: CASSPGQGWRTEAFF. Based on the CDR3 plus reference TRBV9 and TRBJ1-1, the full variable domain is DSGVTQTPKHLITATGQRVTLRCSPRSGDLSVYWYQQSLDQGLQFLIQYYNGEERAKGNILERFSAQQFPDLHSELNLSSLELGDSALYFCASSPGQGWRTEAFFGQGTRLTVV.

This clone was recorded only once. This chain connects TRBV28 to TRBJ2-7, with D perhaps matching TRBD1 (6 bases). Between the trimmed V and J ends, which lost 6 bases and 1 base, there was a span of 16 bases. The CDR3 covers 15 residues. From germline, CDR1 is MDHEN and CDR2 SYDVKM. The CDR3 region has the DNA TGTGCCAGCAGCAGCCAGGGGTCCACTTCCTACGAGCAGTACTTC. Protein sequence: CASSSQGSTSYEQYF.

The chain joins TRBV7-2 to TRBJ2-1; a weak D match, TRBD1 (6 bases). The CDR3 has 15 residues. CDR1 and CDR2 (germline): SGHTA, FQGNSA. Trimming removed 7 bases from V and 6 bases from J, with 19 bases in between. The CDR3 DNA reads TGTGCCAGCAATCCGCAGGGGCAAATTGCCAATGAGCAGTTCTTC. Translation: CASNPQGQIANEQFF.

CDR3 coding DNA: TGTGCCAGCAGCCAATCCGAGGTCAGCGGGTTCTTC. Translation gives CASSQSEVSGFF. The rearrangement links TRBV16 to TRBJ2-1; D is possibly TRBD2 (5 bases). This CDR3 spans 12 amino acids. Trimming left V 0 bases short and J 15 bases short, with 12 bases between. Germline V lookup: CDR1 KGHSY, CDR2 FQNENV.

This clone was detected only a few times. CDR3 protein: CASSPNSGLAGNTGELFF. The CDR3 bases are TGTGCCAGCTCACCTAATTCGGGACTAGCGGGTAACACCGGGGAGCTGTTTTTT. The gene calls are TRBV18 and TRBJ2-2; 12 bases line up with TRBD2. Germline V gene sequence: CDR1 KGHSH, CDR2 LQKENI. This CDR3 has 18 amino acids. Losses at the gene ends were 3 bases for V and 2 bases for J; bases not matched to a gene: 7.

The rearrangement uses TRBV4-1 and TRBJ2-7; 9 bases map to TRBD2. V dropped 2 bases and J dropped 2; count of bases not matched to a gene: 4. CDR3 length: 15 amino acids. Germline V lookup: CDR1 MGHRA, CDR2 YSYEKL. In DNA, the CDR3 is TGCGCCAGCAGCCAAATCGTAGCGGGAGCCTACGAGCAGTACTTC. Translation: CASSQIVAGAYEQYF.